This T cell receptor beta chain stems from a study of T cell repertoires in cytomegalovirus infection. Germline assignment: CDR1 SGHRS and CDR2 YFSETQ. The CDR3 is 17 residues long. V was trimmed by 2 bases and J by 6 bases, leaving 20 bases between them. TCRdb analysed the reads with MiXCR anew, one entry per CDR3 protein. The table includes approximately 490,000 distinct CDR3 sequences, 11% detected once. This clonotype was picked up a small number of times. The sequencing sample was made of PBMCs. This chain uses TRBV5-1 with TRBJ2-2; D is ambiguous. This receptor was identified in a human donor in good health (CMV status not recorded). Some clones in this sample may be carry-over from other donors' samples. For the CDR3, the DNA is TGCGCCAGCAGCTTTCAGGCCACCCTCAGTGGGGCCGGGGAGCTGTTTTTT. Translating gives CASSFQATLSGAGELFF.